These T cell receptor beta chains were read from a single sample in a study of human thymus T cells. Using immunoSEQ multiplex PCR, the repertoire was profiled, and TCRdb retains in-frame clones only, with some absent. The sample has 46,000 or so clones, around 95% seen once. The material sequenced was blood. These receptors originate from a girl under three years old with a congenital heart defect but otherwise immunologically healthy. Each CDR3 is given with its conserved first and last residue. D genes are given only for firm matches. Expanded clones get a size class; other rows say once, few or many, or leave the size out.

TRBJ2-7 - - TRBV6-1 TGTGCCAGCAGTGAAGAAAGAACGTCTTACTACGAGCAGTACTTC CASSEERTSYYEQYF
TRBJ1-1 once - TRBV7-9 TGTGCCAGCAGCTTAGAGGGGGTAGGGACTGAAGCTTTCTTT CASSLEGVGTEAFF
TRBJ1-2 - - TRBV28 TGTGCCAGCAGTTGGGGACTCGGCTACACCTTC CASSWGLGYTF
TRBJ2-7 - TRBD2 TRBV7-8 TGTGCCAGCAGCTTTTCTAGCGGAGCCTACGAGCAGTACTTC CASSFSSGAYEQYF
TRBJ1-5 - - TRBV5-8 TGTGCCAGCAGCTCCCCTCGGCGGGGGGCAGGGCAGCCCCAGCATTTT CASSSPRRGAGQPQHF
TRBJ1-1 - TRBD1 TRBV4-1 TGCGCCAGCAGACATTACAGGGGACGCACTGAAGCTTTCTTT CASRHYRGRTEAFF
TRBJ2-1 - TRBD2 TRBV30 TGTGCCTGGAGCGGAAGCGGGAGGGTGTACTACAATGAGCAGTTCTTC CAWSGSGRVYYNEQFF
TRBJ2-1 - TRBD1 TRBV25-1 TGTGCCAGCAGCCCTCAAGACAGGGGCTACTACAATGAGCAGTTCTTC CASSPQDRGYYNEQFF
TRBJ1-2 - TRBD1 TRBV30 TGTGCCTGGAGCCGGACAGGGCTTGGCTACACCTTC CAWSRTGLGYTF
TRBJ2-5 - - TRBV10-3 TGTGCCATCTCACGGGGTACGGTTCGAGAGACCCAGTACTTC CAISRGTVRETQYF
TRBJ2-3 - TRBD2 TRBV18 TGTGCCAGCTCACTCGCCGGGGGGGAAATGGATACGCAGTATTTT CASSLAGGEMDTQYF
TRBJ2-3 - - TRBV2 TGTGCCAGCAGTGGGATGGCCACAGATACGCAGTATTTT CASSGMATDTQYF
TRBJ1-5 - - TRBV6-1 TGTGCCAGCAGTGAAGGATACCAATATAGCAATCAGCCCCAGCATTTT CASSEGYQYSNQPQHF
TRBJ2-1 - TRBD2 TRBV5-1 TGCGCCAGCAGCTTGGTGGCTAGCGGGGCCTACAATGAGCAGTTCTTC CASSLVASGAYNEQFF
TRBJ2-5 - - TRBV15 TGTGCCACCAGCCCCGCGGGGGAGACCCAGTACTTC CATSPAGETQYF
TRBJ2-1 once - TRBV5-6 TGTGCCAGCAGCTTGGTTGCTACTCCAGGCTACAATGAGCAGTTCTTC CASSLVATPGYNEQFF
TRBJ1-1 - TRBD1 TRBV5-4 TGTGCCAGCATCAACAGGGGTACGACTGAAGCTTTCTTT CASINRGTTEAFF
TRBJ2-7 - TRBD2 TRBV4-1 TGCGCCAGCAGCCAAGGACTGGGACTAGCGGGAGGGCCTGAATACGAGCAGTACTTC CASSQGLGLAGGPEYEQYF
TRBJ2-7 - TRBD2 TRBV7-6 TGTGCCAGCAGGGGGAGGGAGTACGAGCAGTACTTC CASRGREYEQYF
TRBJ2-7 - - TRBV2 TGTGCCAGCTCTAGCGGACAGATCTCCTACGAGCAGTACTTC CASSSGQISYEQYF